A single sample gave rise to the 32 T cell receptor beta chains below, sequenced in a study of blood T cell repertoires in COVID-19 (dated by TCRdb to 2020 to 2022). Libraries were prepared through the immunoSEQ multiplex PCR assay. This immuneACCESS table, as held by TCRdb, lists in-frame sequences with V and J called but not all clones. Of the missing ones, under half trace to an unresolved V gene in checked studies; the others have no known cause. The sample has 160,000 or so clones on record, 80% of them singletons. The ten biggest clones cover around 6% of the sample. The sequenced sample consisted of PBMCs or T cells enriched from blood (not recorded which). The receptor source for this set is a man aged 40-49 years who had recovered from COVID-19.

V gene TRBV5-1 combines with J gene TRBJ1-1; maybe TRBD1 (6 bases). Trimming took 2 bases from V and 2 from J, leaving 10 bases between them. Germline CDR1 and CDR2: SGHRS and YFSETQ. There are 14 residues in the CDR3. CDR3 sequence (DNA): TGCGCCAGCAGCTTTCGACAGGACAACACTGAAGCTTTCTTT. This translates into CASSFRQDNTEAFF.

The chain uses TRBV19 and TRBJ2-2; TRBD1 matches at 8 bases. J was trimmed by 0 bases and V by 8 bases; bases with no gene match: 8. There are 16 residues in the CDR3. Germline CDR1 LNHDA, CDR2 SQIVND (reference sequence). CDR3 DNA sequence: TGTGCCAGTGGTCGACAGGGGTCAACGAACACCGGGGAGCTGTTTTTT. This translates into CASGRQGSTNTGELFF.

The chain carries TRBV25-1 and TRBJ1-2, with D possibly TRBD1 on 5 matching bases. With 1 base removed from V and 13 bases from J, the gap between germline ends came to 13 bases. There are 12 residues in the CDR3. Germline CDR1 and CDR2: MGHDK and SYGVNS. DNA of the CDR3: TGTGCCAGCAGTGAATCGGGACTGGGCCCCACCTTC. Its translation: CASSESGLGPTF.

This chain uses TRBV19 with TRBJ2-2, with D possibly TRBD1 on 6 matching bases. Between the trimmed V and J ends, which lost 11 bases and 2 bases, there was a span of 15 bases. Germline CDR1 LNHDA, CDR2 SQIVND (reference sequence). There are 14 residues in the CDR3. The CDR3 sequence: CAQHRTANTGELFF. In nucleotides, the CDR3 is TGTGCCCAGCATCGGACAGCCAACACCGGGGAGCTGTTTTTT.

This chain joins TRBV18 and TRBJ1-4; weak D call: TRBD1 (6 bases). V lost 4 bases and J lost 13, with 16 bases in between. CDR3 size: 13 residues. Germline CDR1 reads KGHSH; CDR2 reads LQKENI. DNA of the CDR3: TGTGCCAGCTCACTAAGACAGGACCCTGGACTGTTTTTT. It encodes CASSLRQDPGLFF.

The chain couples TRBV5-5 to TRBJ1-3, with TRBD1 matching over 8 bases. The CDR3 totals 14 residues. Germline V gene lookup returns CDR1 SGHKS and CDR2 YYEKEE (reference sequence). J lost 1 base, V lost 6 bases, and 3 bases had no gene match. The CDR3: CASTTGGSGNTIYF. CDR3 nucleotide sequence: TGTGCCAGCACCACAGGGGGATCTGGAAACACCATATATTTT.

The CDR3 DNA reads TGTGCCAGCAGCGTAGACCCACTAGCGGGGGGGCATGAGACCCAGTACTTC. Translated: CASSVDPLAGGHETQYF. V gene TRBV9 combines with J gene TRBJ2-5; TRBD2 matches 13 bases. Germline V gene lookup returns CDR1 SGDLS and CDR2 YYNGEE. The junction had 7 bases not matched to a gene; V was cut back by 0 bases and J by 5 bases. The CDR3 runs 17 residues.

A remark on this clone: At the DNA level, this CDR3 is encoded by other sequences in the same sample as well. The CDR3 loop reads CASSVLGSGETQYF. The CDR3 region has the DNA TGTGCCAGCAGCGTTCTAGGCTCTGGGGAGACCCAGTACTTC. The rearrangement joins TRBV9 to TRBJ2-5; no firm D call. Trimming pared 2 bases from V and 5 bases from J, leaving 13 bases between. CDR1 is SGDLS and CDR2 is YYNGEE in the germline V gene. CDR3 length: 14 residues.

This chain connects TRBV24-1 to TRBJ2-3; no clear D. The V end was cut by 2 bases, the J end by 3 bases, with 8 bases between. This CDR3 is built from 14 residues. CDR1 is KGHDR and CDR2 is SFDVKD in the germline V gene. The CDR3 DNA reads TGTGCCACCAGTGATTCTGCTAGAACAGATACGCAGTATTTT. The encoded protein is CATSDSARTDTQYF.

This clone appeared a single time. The chain links TRBV24-1 to TRBJ2-3; D might be TRBD2 (5 bases). Germline-derived CDR1 and CDR2 are KGHDR and SFDVKD. With 3 bases removed from V and 6 bases from J, the gap between germline ends came to 12 bases. The CDR3 spans 14 residues. CDR3 sequence: CATSDTQTGDTQYF. CDR3 DNA sequence: TGTGCCACCAGTGATACACAGACGGGGGATACGCAGTATTTT.

The chain joins TRBV9 to TRBJ1-1, with 11 bases matching TRBD1. Germline values: CDR1 SGDLS, CDR2 YYNGEE. Germline trimming cut 7 bases from V and 6 bases from J; bases unmatched to any gene: 8. The length of the CDR3 is 14 residues. DNA for the CDR3: TGTGCCAGCGCTGGACAGGGGGCCTGGGCTGAAGCTTTCTTT. It specifies CASAGQGAWAEAFF.

The chain joins TRBV3-1 (or the pseudogene TRBV3-2) to TRBJ1-2; D gene unclear. CDR3 size: 14 residues. Germline loops: CDR1 LGHDT, CDR2 YNNKEL (reference sequence). V was clipped by 1 base and J by 4 bases, with 10 bases between them. The CDR3 protein is CASSQARSSYGYTF. DNA of the CDR3: TGTGCCAGCAGCCAAGCTAGGAGCAGCTATGGCTACACCTTC.

The chain recombines TRBV2 with TRBJ1-5, with a weak D call TRBD1 (5 bases). Trimming removed 6 bases at V and 8 bases at J, with 20 bases between. CDR1 and CDR2 (germline): SNHLY, FYNNEI. The length of the CDR3 is 15 residues. CDR3 loop: CASRGGAVRFEPQHF. Written as DNA, the CDR3 is TGTGCCAGCAGGGGAGGGGCGGTGAGGTTTGAGCCCCAGCATTTT. Full variable domain (outside the CDR3, taken from reference TRBV2 and TRBJ1-5): EPEVTQTPSHQVTQMGQEVILRCVPISNHLYFYWYRQILGQKVEFLVSFYNNEISEKSEIFDDQFSVERPDGSNFTLKIRSTKLEDSAMYFCASRGGAVRFEPQHFGDGTRLSIL.

The rearrangement joins TRBV29-1 to TRBJ1-4, with 7 bases matching TRBD1. Trimming took 6 bases from V and 5 from J; bases not matched to a gene: 3. This CDR3 has 12 amino acids. Germline values: CDR1 SQVTM, CDR2 ANQGSEA. The CDR3 nucleotides read TGCAGCGTCGTGACAGGGAATGAAAAACTGTTTTTT. This encodes CSVVTGNEKLFF.

The chain carries TRBV19 and TRBJ1-3; the D is unclear. The CDR3 consists of 16 residues. Trimming shortened V by 4 bases and J by 1 base, and 14 bases separated the two germline ends. CDR1 and CDR2 (germline): LNHDA, SQIVND (reference sequence). CDR3 sequence reads: CASSTGLSRSGNTIYF. Here the CDR3 DNA reads TGTGCCAGTAGTACGGGTCTCTCGAGGTCTGGAAACACCATATATTTT.

The chain couples TRBV5-1 to TRBJ1-5; the match to TRBD1 covers 9 bases. The CDR3 is 16 amino acids. The germline V gene encodes CDR1 SGHRS and CDR2 YFSETQ. J was trimmed by 9 bases and V by 0 bases; bases with no gene match: 10. The CDR3: CASSLDPGQGGWPQHF. In DNA, the CDR3 is TGCGCCAGCAGCTTGGACCCGGGACAGGGAGGATGGCCCCAGCATTTT.

The chain uses TRBV9 and TRBJ1-1, with D possibly TRBD1 on 6 matching bases. The CDR3 spans 13 residues. CDR1 and CDR2 from the germline V gene are SGDLS and YYNGEE. The ends were cut back, 4 bases at V and 6 bases at J, with 13 bases in the middle. This CDR3 is CASSPQGLPEAFF. The CDR3 DNA follows: TGTGCCAGCAGCCCTCAGGGGTTACCTGAAGCTTTCTTT.

This chain joins TRBV7-9 and TRBJ2-7; 7 bases line up with TRBD1. CDR3 length equals 14 residues. Germline CDR1 is SEHNR and CDR2 is FQNEAQ (reference sequence). The ends lost 5 bases at V and 1 base at J; junction bases unmatched: 5. CDR3: CASSKDRSSYEQYV. The DNA of the CDR3 is TGTGCCAGCAGCAAGGACAGGTCTTCCTACGAGCAGTACGTC.

This chain joins TRBV10-3 and TRBJ2-2; possibly TRBD2 for D (6 bases). The CDR3 loop spans 14 amino acids. V shed 9 bases and J shed 4 bases, with 15 bases lying between them. Germline CDR1 ENHRY, CDR2 SYGVKD. CDR3 DNA: TGTGCCATAACGACGGGACTTACCACCGGGGAGCTGTTTTTT. It is translated as CAITTGLTTGELFF.

This clone has a single count. The chain combines TRBV7-3 with TRBJ1-2; weak D call: TRBD1 (5 bases). Germline V CDR1 and CDR2: SGHTA, FQGTGA. Trimming took off 3 bases at V and 8 bases at J, with 19 bases between the two ends. The CDR3 covers 15 residues. This CDR3 is CASSFDGGMKEGYTF. The DNA for the CDR3 is TGTGCCAGCAGCTTTGATGGGGGGATGAAGGAGGGCTACACCTTC.

The genes are TRBV6-5 and TRBJ2-2; perhaps TRBD2 as D (7 bases). The CDR3 totals 16 residues. Trimming stripped 4 bases from V and 3 bases from J, with 15 bases between. The germline V gene has CDR1 MNHEY and CDR2 SVGAGI. The CDR3 bases are TGTGCCAGCAGTTTTAGAGGGGGGGCGGACACCGGGGAGCTGTTTTTT. Residues: CASSFRGGADTGELFF.

The genes are TRBV5-1 and TRBJ2-1; 9 bases fit TRBD1. This CDR3 has 15 residues. With 5 bases clipped from V and 0 bases from J, the junction kept 3 bases outside the gene matches. The germline gives CDR1 SGHRS, CDR2 YFSETQ. Here the CDR3 DNA reads TGCGCCAGCAGTAGACAGGGGGACTCCTACAATGAGCAGTTCTTC. Translating it yields CASSRQGDSYNEQFF.

The chain is built from TRBV5-4 and TRBJ2-7, with D unclear. Germline assignment: CDR1 SGHNT and CDR2 YYREEE (reference sequence). This CDR3 contains 13 residues. Trimming stripped 2 bases from V and 1 base from J, with 7 bases between. This CDR3 is CASSFSLSYEQYV. The CDR3 nucleotides read TGTGCCAGCAGCTTTTCCCTTTCCTACGAGCAGTACGTC.

The chain's CDR3 is CASSAEQGDTEAFF. CDR3 in DNA: TGTGCCAGCAGCGCGGAACAGGGGGACACTGAAGCTTTCTTT. The chain couples TRBV9 to TRBJ1-1; 8 positions match TRBD1. V was clipped by 3 bases and J by 3 bases; unmatched bases: 4. Germline V gene lookup returns CDR1 SGDLS and CDR2 YYNGEE. The CDR3 has 14 residues.

This clone was seen a few times. The chain couples TRBV18 to TRBJ1-5; a weak D match, TRBD1 (5 bases). In germline, CDR1 is KGHSH, CDR2 LQKENI. With 3 bases removed from V and 0 bases from J, the gap between germline ends came to 9 bases. There are 15 residues in the CDR3. The CDR3 is CASSPLQVSNQPQHF. As DNA, the CDR3 is TGTGCCAGCTCACCCCTACAGGTTAGCAATCAGCCCCAGCATTTT.

The chain couples TRBV6-5 to TRBJ1-5; D call uncertain. The germline CDR1 and CDR2 sequences are MNHEY and SVGAGI. The length of the CDR3 is 14 residues. The V and J ends lost 7 bases and 2 bases respectively, with 12 bases between them. The CDR3 spells CASKPSSGNQPQHF. CDR3 DNA: TGTGCCAGCAAACCAAGTTCAGGCAATCAGCCCCAGCATTTT.

This clone was observed a single time. The chain combines TRBV11-2 with TRBJ2-5; the D gene is possibly TRBD2 (5 bases). CDR1 is SGHAT, CDR2 FQNNGV, per germline. Trimming cost V 6 bases and J 0 bases, with 17 bases left between them. This CDR3 has 16 residues. The CDR3: CASSRSRREYQETQYF. CDR3 nucleotide sequence: TGTGCCAGCAGTAGATCTCGAAGGGAGTACCAAGAGACCCAGTACTTC.

The V call is TRBV6-5, the J call TRBJ2-3; no clear D gene. CDR1 and CDR2 from the germline V gene are MNHEY and SVGAGI. The CDR3 is 13 amino acids. Trimming cost V 6 bases and J 2 bases, with 9 bases left between them. This CDR3 is CASSPPNTDTQYF. For the CDR3, the DNA is TGTGCCAGCAGCCCCCCTAACACAGATACGCAGTATTTT.

This clone was seen just once. The chain links TRBV30 to TRBJ2-1; a weak D match, TRBD2 (7 bases). CDR1 and CDR2 (germline): GTSNPN, SVGIG (reference sequence). The CDR3 has 14 residues. V was clipped by 8 bases and J by 2 bases, with 16 bases between them. The CDR3 DNA reads TGTGCCACCCACCTGCGGGGGCCCTACAATGAGCAGTTCTTC. Translating gives CATHLRGPYNEQFF.

The rearrangement joins TRBV30 to TRBJ2-1; TRBD2 matches 13 bases. The CDR3 totals 14 residues. After removal of 8 bases from V and 7 bases from J, the junction contained 8 bases not matched to a gene. From germline, CDR1 is GTSNPN and CDR2 SVGIG (reference sequence). The CDR3 sequence is CAGSTSGGVNEQFF. The CDR3 region has the DNA TGTGCCGGGTCCACTAGCGGGGGGGTTAATGAGCAGTTCTTC.

This chain uses TRBV5-1 with TRBJ1-1, with TRBD1 as a possible D gene (6 bases). The CDR3 covers 14 residues. Per germline, CDR1 SGHRS and CDR2 YFSETQ. V was pared by 1 base and J by 3 bases, with 10 bases between. DNA of the CDR3: TGCGCCAGCAGCTTGCAGGGGCGGGACACTGAAGCTTTCTTT. This encodes CASSLQGRDTEAFF.

This chain joins TRBV6-5 and TRBJ1-2; no reliable D call. V lost 4 bases to trimming and J lost 4 bases, with 10 bases between them. This CDR3 comprises 13 residues. Looked up from germline, CDR1 is MNHEY and CDR2 is SVGAGI. The CDR3: CASSLAESYGYTF. The CDR3 bases are TGTGCCAGCAGTTTAGCCGAATCCTATGGCTACACCTTC.